Below, one T cell receptor beta chain is given with its context. What it binds is not known. The sample belongs to a study of T cell clonotyping in hematopoietic cell transplantation. Overall study findings and caveats: Higher Inverse Simpson Index values in graft donor and pretransplant recipient predicted broader posttransplant TCR diversity. Recipient TCR diversity dropped after transplant; expanded clonotypes rose from day 30 to 180.

The repertoire was sequenced with immunoSEQ multiplex PCR; TCRdb's copy has only in-frame clones and lacks some. The data show approximately 44,000 clones, approximately 78% seen once. Time point specified: recipient sample about 28 days before transplant, after cytoreduction. The source material was peripheral blood mononuclear cells, sampled before stem cell transplant. This clonotype was sampled from a man aged 55 to 69 with myelodysplastic syndrome. Some clones in this sample may be carry-over from other donors' samples.

The DNA of the CDR3 is TGTGCCAGCAGTTTTGCGGGGGGTGCGAGCTCTGGGGCCAACGTCCTGACTTTC. Translated, it gives CASSFAGGASSGANVLTF. The rearrangement links TRBV27 to TRBJ2-6; TRBD2 agrees at 8 bases. The CDR3 runs to 18 residues. V dropped 3 bases and J dropped 0; count of bases not matched to a gene: 7. Looked up from germline, CDR1 is MNHEY and CDR2 is SMNVEV (reference sequence). The full variable domain, rest sourced from reference TRBV27 and TRBJ2-6, is EAQVTQNPRYLITVTGKKLTVTCSQNMNHEYMSWYRQDPGLGLRQIYYSMNVEVTDKGDVPEGYKVSRKEKRNFPLILESPSPNQTSLYFCASSFAGGASSGANVLTFGAGSRLTVL.